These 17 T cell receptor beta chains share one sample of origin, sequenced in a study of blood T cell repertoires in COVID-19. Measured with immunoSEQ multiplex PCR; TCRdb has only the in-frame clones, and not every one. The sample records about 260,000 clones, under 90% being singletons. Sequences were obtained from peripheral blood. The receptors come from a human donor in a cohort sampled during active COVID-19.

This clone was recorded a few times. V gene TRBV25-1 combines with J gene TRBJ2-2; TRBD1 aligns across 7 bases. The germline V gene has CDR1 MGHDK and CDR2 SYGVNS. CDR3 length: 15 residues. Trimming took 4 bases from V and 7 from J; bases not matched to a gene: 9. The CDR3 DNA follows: TGTGCCAGCAGTGCGGCGACAGGGCTTGTCGGGGAGCTGTTTTTT. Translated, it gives CASSAATGLVGELFF.

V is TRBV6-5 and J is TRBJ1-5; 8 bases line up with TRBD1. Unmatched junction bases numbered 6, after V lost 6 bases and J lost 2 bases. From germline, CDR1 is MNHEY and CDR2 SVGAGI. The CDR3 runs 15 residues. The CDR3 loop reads CASSVGRGRNQPQHF. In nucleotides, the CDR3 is TGTGCCAGCAGCGTTGGCAGGGGGCGCAATCAGCCCCAGCATTTT.

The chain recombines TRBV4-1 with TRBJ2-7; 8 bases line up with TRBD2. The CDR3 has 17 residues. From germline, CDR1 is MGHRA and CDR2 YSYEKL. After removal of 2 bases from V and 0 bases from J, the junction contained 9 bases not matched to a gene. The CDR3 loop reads CASSQHHGRGSSYEQYF. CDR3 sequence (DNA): TGCGCCAGCAGCCAACACCACGGGAGGGGGAGCTCCTACGAGCAGTACTTC.

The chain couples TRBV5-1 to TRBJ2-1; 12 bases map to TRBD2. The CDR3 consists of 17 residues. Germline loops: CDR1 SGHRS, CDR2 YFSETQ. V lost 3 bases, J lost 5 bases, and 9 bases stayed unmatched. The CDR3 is CASSSRTSGILNNEQFF. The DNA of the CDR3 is TGCGCCAGCAGCTCACGGACTAGCGGGATTCTGAACAATGAGCAGTTCTTC. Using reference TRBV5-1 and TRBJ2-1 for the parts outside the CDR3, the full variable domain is KAGVTQTPRYLIKTRGQQVTLSCSPISGHRSVSWYQQTPGQGLQFLFEYFSETQRNKGNFPGRFSGRQFSNSRSEMNVSTLELGDSALYLCASSSRTSGILNNEQFFGPGTRLTVL.

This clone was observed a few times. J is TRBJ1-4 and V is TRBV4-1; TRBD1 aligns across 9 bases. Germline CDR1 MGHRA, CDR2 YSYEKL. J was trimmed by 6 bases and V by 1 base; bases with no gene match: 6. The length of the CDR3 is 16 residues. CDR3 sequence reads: CASSQATGGGDEKLFF. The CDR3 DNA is TGCGCCAGCAGCCAAGCCACAGGGGGCGGGGATGAAAAACTGTTTTTT.

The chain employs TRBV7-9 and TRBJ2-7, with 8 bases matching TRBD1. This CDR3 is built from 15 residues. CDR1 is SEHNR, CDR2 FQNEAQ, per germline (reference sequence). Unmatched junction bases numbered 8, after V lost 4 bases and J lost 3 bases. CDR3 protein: CASSWATGVFYEQYF. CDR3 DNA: TGTGCCAGCAGCTGGGCGACAGGGGTTTTCTACGAGCAGTACTTC.

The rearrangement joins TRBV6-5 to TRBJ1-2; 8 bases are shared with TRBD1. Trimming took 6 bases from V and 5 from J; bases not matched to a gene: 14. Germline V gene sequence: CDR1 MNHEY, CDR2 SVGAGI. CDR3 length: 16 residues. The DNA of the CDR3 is TGTGCCAGCAGATACCCAGGGGGCGAGCTGAAGTATGGCTACACCTTC. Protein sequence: CASRYPGGELKYGYTF.

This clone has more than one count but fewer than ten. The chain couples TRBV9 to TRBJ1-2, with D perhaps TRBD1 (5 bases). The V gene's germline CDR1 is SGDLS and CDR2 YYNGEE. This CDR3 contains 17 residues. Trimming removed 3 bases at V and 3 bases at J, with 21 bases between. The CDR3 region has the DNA TGTGCCAGCAGCGCGGCTTTCCGGGCAGTCAGGGACTATGGCTACACCTTC. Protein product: CASSAAFRAVRDYGYTF.

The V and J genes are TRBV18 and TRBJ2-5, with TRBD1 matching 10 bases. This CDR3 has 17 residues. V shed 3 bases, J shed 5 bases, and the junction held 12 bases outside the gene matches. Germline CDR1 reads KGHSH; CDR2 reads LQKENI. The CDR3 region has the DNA TGTGCCAGCTCACCTAATCCGACAGGGGGCGTGGGCGAGACCCAGTACTTC. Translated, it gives CASSPNPTGGVGETQYF.

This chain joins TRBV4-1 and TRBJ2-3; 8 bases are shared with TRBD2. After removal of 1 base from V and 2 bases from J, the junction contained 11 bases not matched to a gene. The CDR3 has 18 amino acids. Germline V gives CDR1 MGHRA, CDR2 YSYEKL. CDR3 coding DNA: TGCGCCAGCAGCCAAGGTAGCGGGAATGTCGGGCACACAGATACGCAGTATTTT. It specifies CASSQGSGNVGHTDTQYF.

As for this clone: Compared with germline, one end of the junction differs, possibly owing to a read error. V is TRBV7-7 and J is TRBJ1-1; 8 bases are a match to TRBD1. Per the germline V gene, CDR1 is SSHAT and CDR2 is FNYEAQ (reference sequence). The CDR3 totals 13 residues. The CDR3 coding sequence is TGTGCTAGCAGCGCCGGGACAGGCCGCGAAGCTTTCTTT. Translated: CASSAGTGREAFF.

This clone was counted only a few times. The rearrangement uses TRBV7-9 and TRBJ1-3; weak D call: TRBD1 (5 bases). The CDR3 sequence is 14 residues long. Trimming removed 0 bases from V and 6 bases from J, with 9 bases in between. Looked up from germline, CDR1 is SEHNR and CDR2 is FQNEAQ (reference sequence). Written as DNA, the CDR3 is TGTGCCAGCAGCTTAGCAGGCAGGGCAAACACCATATATTTT. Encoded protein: CASSLAGRANTIYF.

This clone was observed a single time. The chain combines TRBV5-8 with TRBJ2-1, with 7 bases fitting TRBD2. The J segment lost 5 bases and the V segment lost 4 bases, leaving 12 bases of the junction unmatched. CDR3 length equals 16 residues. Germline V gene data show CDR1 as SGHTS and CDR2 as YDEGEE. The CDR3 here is CASSRIPGLLNNEQFF. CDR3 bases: TGTGCCAGCAGCCGAATCCCGGGACTACTTAACAATGAGCAGTTCTTC.

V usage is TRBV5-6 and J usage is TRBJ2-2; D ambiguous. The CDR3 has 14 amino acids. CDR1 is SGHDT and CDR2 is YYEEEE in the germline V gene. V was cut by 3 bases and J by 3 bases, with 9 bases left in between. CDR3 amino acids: CASSSRLHTGELFF. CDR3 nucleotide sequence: TGTGCCAGCAGCTCCCGTCTTCACACCGGGGAGCTGTTTTTT.

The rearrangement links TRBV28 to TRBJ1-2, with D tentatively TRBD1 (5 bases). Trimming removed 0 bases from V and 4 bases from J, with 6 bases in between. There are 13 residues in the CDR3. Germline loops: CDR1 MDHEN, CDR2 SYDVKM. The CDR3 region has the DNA TGTGCCAGCAGTTTATGGCAGGGCTATGGCTACACCTTC. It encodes CASSLWQGYGYTF.

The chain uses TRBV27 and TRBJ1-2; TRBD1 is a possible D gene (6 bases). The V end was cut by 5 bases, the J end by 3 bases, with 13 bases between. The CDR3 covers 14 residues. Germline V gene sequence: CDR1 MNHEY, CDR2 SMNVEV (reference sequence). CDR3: CASSPAGAYYGYTF. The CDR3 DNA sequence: TGTGCCAGCAGTCCGGCAGGGGCTTACTATGGCTACACCTTC.

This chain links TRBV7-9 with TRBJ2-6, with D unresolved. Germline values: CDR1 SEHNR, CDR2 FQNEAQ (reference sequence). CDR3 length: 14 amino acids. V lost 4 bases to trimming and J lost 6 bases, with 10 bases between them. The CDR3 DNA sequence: TGTGCCAGCAGCTCTACTGTTTTGGCCAACGTCCTGACTTTC. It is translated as CASSSTVLANVLTF.